These 3 T cell receptor beta chains were all obtained from the same sample, sequenced in a study of T cell responses to AZD1222 COVID-19 vaccine. Sequencing used immunoSEQ multiplex PCR; TCRdb keeps in-frame clones, though not all of them. The table includes fewer than 150,000 clones, about 93% detected once. The sequencing here drew on peripheral blood, taken on day 0 of AZD1222 vaccination. The origin of the receptors is an adult in good health.

The chain carries TRBV15 and TRBJ2-1, with D tentatively TRBD2 (5 bases). Germline V gene sequence: CDR1 LNHNV, CDR2 YYDKDF (reference sequence). The CDR3 runs to 16 residues. The ends were cut back, 0 bases at V and 9 bases at J, with 18 bases in the middle. The CDR3 bases are TGTGCCACCAGCAGAGACGGGAATAGCCCCACCGCTGAGCAGTTCTTC. Translated: CATSRDGNSPTAEQFF.

The chain combines TRBV10-3 with TRBJ1-6; 8 bases line up with TRBD1. Germline CDR1 ENHRY, CDR2 SYGVKD. After removal of 4 bases from V and 9 bases from J, the junction contained 5 bases not matched to a gene. CDR3 length: 14 amino acids. The CDR3 sequence: CAISGDRSVSPLHF. DNA for the CDR3: TGTGCCATCAGTGGGGACAGGTCTGTTTCACCCCTCCACTTT.

V usage is TRBV20-1 and J usage is TRBJ2-5; no firm D call. Germline assignment: CDR1 DFQATT and CDR2 SNEGSKA (reference sequence). The CDR3 spans 11 residues. V lost 7 bases to trimming and J lost 2 bases, with 8 bases between them. CDR3 region: CSGHRQETQYF. The CDR3 coding sequence is TGCAGTGGGCACAGACAAGAGACCCAGTACTTC.